These T cell receptor beta chains were read from a single sample in a study of blood T cells in healthy people across ages. TCRdb analysed the 5' RACE reads with MiXCR anew, one entry per CDR3 protein. The sample consists of over 1,200,000 distinct CDR3 sequences, roughly 60% of them appearing once. Material for sequencing was blood. These TCRs come from a man aged 18 to 29 in good health. The CDR3 runs from the conserved cysteine through the conserved F or W. A D gene is named only where the DNA matches it firmly. Size tells how often a clone was seen (once, few, many) or the class of an expanded clone, and some rows leave it out.

D gene	J gene	V gene	clone size	CDR3 DNA	CDR3 protein
TRBD1	TRBJ1-1	TRBV29-1	once	TGCAGCGTTGAGTCCCAGGGGGAGAAGAACACTGAAGCTTTCTTT	CSVESQGEKNTEAFF
.	TRBJ2-5	TRBV20-1	.	TGCAGTGCTAGTCGCCCCGTGGATAAGATTCCCCAAGAGACCCAGTACTTC	CSASRPVDKIPQETQYF
TRBD1	TRBJ2-7	TRBV20-1	.	TGCAGTGCTAGTGCCCGGGACAGGGGGACCCACGAGCAGTACTTC	CSASARDRGTHEQYF
.	TRBJ1-1	TRBV27	.	TGTGCCAGCAGTTTATCAGGAGGGGCCGAGACTGAAGCTTTCTTT	CASSLSGGAETEAFF
.	TRBJ1-2	TRBV12-3/TRBV12-4	.	TGTGCCAGCAGCGCAGGGGCGGTGAACTATGGCTACACCTTC	CASSAGAVNYGYTF
.	TRBJ1-2	TRBV2	few	TGTGCCAGAGGGGAGGGCTCGTATGGCTACACCTTC	CARGEGSYGYTF
.	TRBJ2-5	TRBV5-5	.	TGTGCCAGCAGCTTTAACGGGGTTGGAGAGACCCAGTACTTC	CASSFNGVGETQYF
.	TRBJ2-4	TRBV29-1	many	TGCAGCGTAGGGGAAAACATTCAGTACTTC	CSVGENIQYF
TRBD2	TRBJ2-1	TRBV20-1	.	TGCAGTGCTAGAGGCGGGAGGAGGACCTACAATGAGCAGTTCTTC	CSARGGRRTYNEQFF
.	TRBJ2-4	TRBV6-1	.	TGTGCCAGCAGTACAGGATCCCAGTGGAGGGAGCAGTACTTC	CASSTGSQWREQYF
TRBD2	TRBJ2-3	TRBV12-3/TRBV12-4	.	TGTGCCAGCAGCTCGAAGCGGGGTTCCGAACTATTAAGCACAGGTACGCAGTATTTT	CASSSKRGSELLSTGTQYF
TRBD2	TRBJ2-3	TRBV4-1	few	TGCGCCAGCAGCCAACTCCTGGGACTAGCGGGGGATACGCAGTATTTT	CASSQLLGLAGDTQYF
TRBD1	TRBJ2-1	TRBV2	.	TGTGCCAGCAGTGAAAGCAGGGGGTCAGATGAGCAGTTCTTC	CASSESRGSDEQFF
.	TRBJ2-7	TRBV11-2	few	TGTGCCAGCAGCTTAGGAGGGGGAGAAGGCTACGAGCAGTACTTC	CASSLGGGEGYEQYF
.	TRBJ1-1	TRBV7-9	.	TGTGCCAGCAGCCCGACCCTCGGCGGGAGGTACACTGAAGCTTTCTTT	CASSPTLGGRYTEAFF
.	TRBJ1-1	TRBV27	.	TGTGCCAGCAGTTCGGCAGGGTCCCTCCCTGAAGCTTTCTTT	CASSSAGSLPEAFF
.	TRBJ2-1	TRBV28	.	TGTGCCAGCAGCGTTCGAGAGCGTGAGGGGGGCTTATACAATGAGCAGTTCTTC	CASSVREREGGLYNEQFF
.	TRBJ2-3	TRBV10-3	.	TGTGCCATCAGTGAGGGTGGTGTGGATACGCAGTATTTT	CAISEGGVDTQYF
TRBD2	TRBJ2-1	TRBV20-1	many	TGCAGTGCGCCGACTAGCGGGGATTACAATGAGCAGTTCTTC	CSAPTSGDYNEQFF
.	TRBJ2-7	TRBV29-1	.	TGCAGCGTTGAAAACGTACTCAAGGGCGAGCAGTACTTC	CSVENVLKGEQYF
.	TRBJ2-7	TRBV11-2	few	TGTGCCAGCACCGGGGACAGCGGGAACGAGCAGTACTTC	CASTGDSGNEQYF
TRBD1	TRBJ2-6	TRBV12-5	.	TGTGCTAGTGGTCTTGGGACAGGGACATCTGGGGCCAACGTCCTGACTTTC	CASGLGTGTSGANVLTF
.	TRBJ2-1	TRBV12-3/TRBV12-4	.	TGTGCCAGCAACCGGGACGGGCGAACTACCTACAATGAGCAGTTCTTC	CASNRDGRTTYNEQFF
.	TRBJ1-1	TRBV6-1	.	TGTGCCAGCAGTGGCGAGGGGGTGGTTTTATCCACTGAAGCTTTCTTT	CASSGEGVVLSTEAFF
.	TRBJ2-7	TRBV12-3/TRBV12-4	.	TGTGCCAGCAGTTTAGTACCCCCGGGCAGTACCTACGAGCAGTACTTC	CASSLVPPGSTYEQYF
.	TRBJ1-1	TRBV29-1	.	TGCAGCGCACTCGGACAGACGAACACTGAAGCTTTCTTT	CSALGQTNTEAFF
.	TRBJ2-3	TRBV7-2	.	TGTGCCAGCAGCCCTCCTCAGGGTACGCAGTATTTT	CASSPPQGTQYF
.	TRBJ1-3	TRBV20-1	.	TGCAGTGCTAGAAACAGGGCCCGGTCTGGAAACACCATATATTTT	CSARNRARSGNTIYF
TRBD1	TRBJ2-7	TRBV4-3	.	TGCGCCAGCAGCCAACTACCTCAGGGGGACAGCGCCTACGAGCAGTACTTC	CASSQLPQGDSAYEQYF
.	TRBJ1-5	TRBV12-3/TRBV12-4	.	TGTGCCAGCAGACAGAACCCGAATCAGCCCCAGCATTTT	CASRQNPNQPQHF
.	TRBJ2-7	TRBV7-9	.	TGTGCCAGCAGCGGGGGCCCGAGGGCTGAGCAGTACTTC	CASSGGPRAEQYF
.	TRBJ2-7	TRBV27	.	TGTGCCAGCAGTTTAATCGGTATCGGAGGCTACGAGCAGTACTTC	CASSLIGIGGYEQYF
.	TRBJ2-1	TRBV10-3	few	TGTGCCATCAGTGACCCCTTTACCAGAGGGCTCAATGAGCAGTTCTTC	CAISDPFTRGLNEQFF
TRBD1	TRBJ1-6	TRBV7-9	few	TGTGCCAGCAGCCCTATGGACAGGGGTTCCTATAATTCACCCCTCCACTTT	CASSPMDRGSYNSPLHF
TRBD2	TRBJ2-3	TRBV9	.	TGTGCCAGCAGCGTAGGTTCTAGCGGAGATACGCAGTATTTT	CASSVGSSGDTQYF
.	TRBJ2-6	TRBV7-6	.	TGTGCCAGCAGCTTCAGTGGAGATCAGGGCGTCCTGACTTTC	CASSFSGDQGVLTF
TRBD1	TRBJ2-1	TRBV15	.	TGTGCCACCAATGTGGGACAGGCTATGAATGAGCAGTTCTTC	CATNVGQAMNEQFF
.	TRBJ2-7	TRBV6-1	few	TGTGCCAGCACTCTCGGCTACGAGCAGTACTTC	CASTLGYEQYF
.	TRBJ2-4	TRBV2	.	TGTGCCAGCAGTGAGGGGGGACAGTATCTAGCCAAAAACATTCAGTACTTC	CASSEGGQYLAKNIQYF
TRBD1	TRBJ2-1	TRBV11-1	few	TGTGCCAGCAGCTTCAAGAATCCCGGGACAGGGGGCGGAACGGCCCTTGGGGATGAGCAGTTCTTC	CASSFKNPGTGGGTALGDEQFF
.	TRBJ1-1	TRBV14	.	TGTGCCAGCAGCCAACACCCTCGGCCTAGGGACACTGAAGCTTTCTTT	CASSQHPRPRDTEAFF
TRBD2	TRBJ2-5	TRBV4-3	.	TGCGCCAGCAGCCAAGATCCCCCTAGCGGGGGGCAAGAGACCCAGTACTTC	CASSQDPPSGGQETQYF
.	TRBJ2-1	TRBV10-3	.	TGTGCCATCAGTGATTCGAACCCCGTGGAGCAGTTCTTC	CAISDSNPVEQFF
.	TRBJ2-7	TRBV4-1	few	TGCGCCAGCAGCCAAACCGGGGTCTACGAGCAGTACTTC	CASSQTGVYEQYF
.	TRBJ2-7	TRBV6-1	few	TGTGCCAGCAGTGAAGCCTTTTGGGGCGGGACGGCGGGAGAGCAGTACTTC	CASSEAFWGGTAGEQYF
.	TRBJ2-3	TRBV3-1	.	TGTGCCAGCCGAAGGTCACAGCCGCCCACGGATACGCAGTATTTT	CASRRSQPPTDTQYF
TRBD2	TRBJ2-7	TRBV27	.	TGTGCCAGCAGTTATGGGACTAGCGGGTTCTACGAGCAGTACTTC	CASSYGTSGFYEQYF
TRBD1	TRBJ2-1	TRBV7-2	.	TGTGCCAGCAGCCCAAAAACCGGGACAGGGTCTCGTGAGCAGTTCTTC	CASSPKTGTGSREQFF
.	TRBJ2-1	TRBV21-1	.	TGTGCCAGCAGCAAGGAACTAGCGGGAGGGATGTACAATGAGCAGTTCTTC	CASSKELAGGMYNEQFF
.	TRBJ1-4	TRBV7-9	.	TGTGCCAGCAGGATTAATGAAAAACTGTTTTTT	CASRINEKLFF
.	TRBJ2-1	TRBV15	few	TGTGCCACCAGCAGGCGGGATAACAATGAGCAGTTCTTC	CATSRRDNNEQFF
.	TRBJ2-1	TRBV6-5	.	TGTGCCAGCAGTTACCCAACTAGGGGTGGCAATGAGCAGTTCTTC	CASSYPTRGGNEQFF
TRBD2	TRBJ2-7	TRBV27	.	TGTGCCAGCAGTTTATACGCAGGACTAGTTTCCTACGAGCAGTACTTC	CASSLYAGLVSYEQYF
.	TRBJ2-5	TRBV12-3/TRBV12-4	.	TGTGCCAGCAGTACCGGAGGATCAGTACAAGAGACCCAGTACTTC	CASSTGGSVQETQYF